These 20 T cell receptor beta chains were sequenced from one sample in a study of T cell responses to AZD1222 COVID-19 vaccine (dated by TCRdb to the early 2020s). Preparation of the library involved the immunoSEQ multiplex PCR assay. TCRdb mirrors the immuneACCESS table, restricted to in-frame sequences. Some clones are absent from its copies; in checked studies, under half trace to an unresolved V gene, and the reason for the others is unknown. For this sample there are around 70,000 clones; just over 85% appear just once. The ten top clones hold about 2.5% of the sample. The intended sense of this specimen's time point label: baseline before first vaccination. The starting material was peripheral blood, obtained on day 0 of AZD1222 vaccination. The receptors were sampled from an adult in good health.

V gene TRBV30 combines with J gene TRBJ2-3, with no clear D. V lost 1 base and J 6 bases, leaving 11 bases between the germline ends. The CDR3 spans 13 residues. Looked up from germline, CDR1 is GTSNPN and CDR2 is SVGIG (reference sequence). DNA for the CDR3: TGTGCCTGGAGTGAAGGGCAGTACGATACGCAGTATTTT. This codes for CAWSEGQYDTQYF.

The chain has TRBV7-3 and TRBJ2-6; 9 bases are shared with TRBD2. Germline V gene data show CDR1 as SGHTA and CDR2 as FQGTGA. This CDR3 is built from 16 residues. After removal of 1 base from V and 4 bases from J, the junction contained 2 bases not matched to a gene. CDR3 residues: CASSLIAGAGANVLTF. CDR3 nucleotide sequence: TGTGCCAGCAGCTTAATAGCGGGGGCCGGGGCCAACGTCCTGACTTTC.

This chain's CDR3 is CASNSPADDGYTF. CDR3 bases: TGTGCCAGCAACTCACCGGCGGATGATGGCTACACCTTC. This rearrangement joins TRBV9 to TRBJ1-2; D is undetermined. The CDR3 contains 13 residues. Trimming stripped 6 bases from V and 6 bases from J, with 15 bases between. Germline V CDR1 and CDR2: SGDLS, YYNGEE.

CDR3 nucleotides: TGTGCCAGCAGCTCCGGGGGTTCCAGAGACGAGCAGTACTTC. This codes for CASSSGGSRDEQYF. The chain carries TRBV5-4 and TRBJ2-7, with D perhaps matching TRBD2 (6 bases). V lost 3 bases to trimming and J lost 5 bases, with 15 bases between them. CDR1 and CDR2 from the germline V gene are SGHNT and YYREEE (reference sequence). CDR3 length: 14 residues.

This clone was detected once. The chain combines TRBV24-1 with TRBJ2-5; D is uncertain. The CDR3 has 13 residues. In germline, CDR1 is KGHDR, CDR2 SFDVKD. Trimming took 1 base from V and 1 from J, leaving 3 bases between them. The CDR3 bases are TGTGCCACCAGTGATTTCCCCCAAGAGACCCAGTACTTC. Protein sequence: CATSDFPQETQYF.

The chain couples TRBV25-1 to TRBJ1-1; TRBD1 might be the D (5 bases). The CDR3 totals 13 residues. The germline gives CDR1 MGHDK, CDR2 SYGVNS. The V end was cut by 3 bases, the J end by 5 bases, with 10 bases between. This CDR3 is CASSESGWTEAFF. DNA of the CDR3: TGTGCCAGCAGTGAGTCAGGGTGGACTGAAGCTTTCTTT.

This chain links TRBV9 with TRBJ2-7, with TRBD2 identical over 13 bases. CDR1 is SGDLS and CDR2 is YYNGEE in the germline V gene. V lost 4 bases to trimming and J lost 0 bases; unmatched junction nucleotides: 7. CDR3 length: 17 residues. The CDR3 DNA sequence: TGTGCCAGCAGCCCTGGGACTAGCGGGACGAGCTCCTACGAGCAGTACTTC. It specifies CASSPGTSGTSSYEQYF.

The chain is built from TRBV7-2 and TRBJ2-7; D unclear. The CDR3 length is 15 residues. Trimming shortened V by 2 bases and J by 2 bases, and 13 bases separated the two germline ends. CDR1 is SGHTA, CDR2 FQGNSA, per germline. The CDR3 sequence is CASSLNRGSPYEQYF. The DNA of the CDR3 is TGTGCCAGCAGCTTAAACCGCGGCTCCCCCTACGAGCAGTACTTC. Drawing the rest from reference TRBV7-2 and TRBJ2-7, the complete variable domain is GAGVSQSPSNKVTEKGKDVELRCDPISGHTALYWYRQSLGQGLEFLIYFQGNSAPDKSGLPSDRFSAERTGGSVSTLTIQRTQQEDSAVYLCASSLNRGSPYEQYFGPGTRLTVT.

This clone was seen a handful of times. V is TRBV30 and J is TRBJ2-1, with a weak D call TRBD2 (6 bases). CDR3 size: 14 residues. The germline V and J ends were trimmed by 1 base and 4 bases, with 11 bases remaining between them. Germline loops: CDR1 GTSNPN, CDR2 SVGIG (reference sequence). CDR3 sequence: CAWSAGTGYNEQFF. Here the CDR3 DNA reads TGTGCCTGGAGTGCAGGGACTGGGTACAATGAGCAGTTCTTC.

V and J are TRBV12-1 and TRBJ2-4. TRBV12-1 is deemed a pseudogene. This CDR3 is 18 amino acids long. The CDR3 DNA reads TGTGCCAGCAGCTTTGTGGCTCCGGACTCAGGGAAGGGCAACATTCAGTACTTC. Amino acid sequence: CASSFVAPDSGKGNIQYF.

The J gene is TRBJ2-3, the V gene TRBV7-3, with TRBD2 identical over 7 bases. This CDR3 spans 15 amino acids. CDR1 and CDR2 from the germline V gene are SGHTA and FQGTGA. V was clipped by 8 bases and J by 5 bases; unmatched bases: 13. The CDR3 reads CASSLTGGAGDTQYF. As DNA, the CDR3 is TGTGCCAGCTCACTAACGGGGGGAGCGGGAGATACGCAGTATTTT.

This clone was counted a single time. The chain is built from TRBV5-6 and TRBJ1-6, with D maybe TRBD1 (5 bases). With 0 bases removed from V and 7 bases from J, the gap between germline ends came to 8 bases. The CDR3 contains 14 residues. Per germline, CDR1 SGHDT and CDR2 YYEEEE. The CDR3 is CASSLVWDNSPLHF. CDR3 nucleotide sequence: TGTGCCAGCAGCTTGGTGTGGGACAATTCACCCCTCCACTTT.

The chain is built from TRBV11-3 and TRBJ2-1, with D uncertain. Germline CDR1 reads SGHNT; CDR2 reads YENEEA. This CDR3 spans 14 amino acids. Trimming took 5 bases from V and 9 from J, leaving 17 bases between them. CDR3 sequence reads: CASSAEAAWGEQFF. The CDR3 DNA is TGTGCCAGCAGCGCCGAAGCCGCGTGGGGTGAGCAGTTCTTC.

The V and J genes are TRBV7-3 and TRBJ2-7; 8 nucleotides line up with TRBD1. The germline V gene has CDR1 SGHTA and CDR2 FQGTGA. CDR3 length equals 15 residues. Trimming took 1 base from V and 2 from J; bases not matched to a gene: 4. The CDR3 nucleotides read TGTGCCAGCAGCTTAATGGGGACAGGTCCCTACGAGCAGTACTTC. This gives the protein CASSLMGTGPYEQYF.

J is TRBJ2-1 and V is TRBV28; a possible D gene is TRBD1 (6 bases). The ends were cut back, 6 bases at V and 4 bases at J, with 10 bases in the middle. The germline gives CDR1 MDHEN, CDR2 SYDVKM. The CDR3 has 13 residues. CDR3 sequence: CASSPGQYNEQFF. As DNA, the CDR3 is TGTGCCAGCAGCCCTGGACAGTACAATGAGCAGTTCTTC.

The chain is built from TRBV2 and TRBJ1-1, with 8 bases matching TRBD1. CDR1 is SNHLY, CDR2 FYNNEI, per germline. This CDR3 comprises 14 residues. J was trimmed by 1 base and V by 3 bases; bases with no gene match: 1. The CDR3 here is CASSDGTGNTEAFF. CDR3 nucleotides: TGTGCCAGCAGTGACGGGACAGGGAACACTGAAGCTTTCTTT.

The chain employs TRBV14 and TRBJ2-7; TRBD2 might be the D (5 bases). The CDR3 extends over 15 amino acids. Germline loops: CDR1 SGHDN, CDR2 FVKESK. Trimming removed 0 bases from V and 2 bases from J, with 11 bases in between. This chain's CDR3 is CASSQDLALAYEQYF. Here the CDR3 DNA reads TGTGCCAGCAGCCAAGATCTGGCACTAGCCTACGAGCAGTACTTC.

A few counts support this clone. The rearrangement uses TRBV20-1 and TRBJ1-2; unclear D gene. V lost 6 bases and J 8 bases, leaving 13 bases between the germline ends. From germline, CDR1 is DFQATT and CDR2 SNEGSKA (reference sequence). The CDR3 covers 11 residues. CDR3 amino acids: CSAYTSSGYTF. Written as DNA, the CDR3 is TGCAGTGCCTACACCTCAAGCGGCTACACCTTC.

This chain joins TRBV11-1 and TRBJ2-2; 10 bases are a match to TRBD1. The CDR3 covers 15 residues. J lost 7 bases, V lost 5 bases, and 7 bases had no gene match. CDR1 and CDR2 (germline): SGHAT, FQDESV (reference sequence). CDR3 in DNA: TGTGCCAGCAGCCACCGACAGGGGGCGAACGGGGAGCTGTTTTTT. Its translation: CASSHRQGANGELFF.

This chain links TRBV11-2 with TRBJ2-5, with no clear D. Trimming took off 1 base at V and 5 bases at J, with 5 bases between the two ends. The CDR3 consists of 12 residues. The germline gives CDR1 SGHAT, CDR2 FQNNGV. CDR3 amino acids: CASSLARETQYF. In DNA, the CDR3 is TGTGCCAGCAGCTTAGCACGCGAGACCCAGTACTTC.